Below are 24 T cell receptor beta chains sequenced from a single sample in a study of T cell responses to AZD1222 COVID-19 vaccine. This table comes from immunoSEQ multiplex PCR, and its TCRdb copy is limited to in-frame clones, with some not included. The sample lists roughly 170,000 clones; 80% to 90% were seen once. Sequencing used peripheral blood, obtained on day 0 of AZD1222 vaccination. These receptor sequences come from an adult in good health.

This chain connects TRBV4-1 to TRBJ2-5, with D tentatively TRBD1 (5 bases). V was clipped by 0 bases and J by 0 bases, with 14 bases between them. Germline V gene sequence: CDR1 MGHRA, CDR2 YSYEKL. CDR3 length equals 17 residues. The CDR3 DNA follows: TGCGCCAGCAGCCAAGACGTGGCAGGGTCGTACCAAGAGACCCAGTACTTC. Residues: CASSQDVAGSYQETQYF.

The chain uses TRBV19 and TRBJ1-1; 7 bases fit TRBD1. The V gene's germline CDR1 is LNHDA and CDR2 SQIVND (reference sequence). The CDR3 is 14 residues long. Trimming at V came to 4 bases and at J to 5 bases, leaving 7 bases not matched to a gene. CDR3 in DNA: TGTGCCAGTAGTACCACGGCAGGGGGGACTGAAGCTTTCTTT. Its translation: CASSTTAGGTEAFF.

The chain has TRBV19 and TRBJ1-6; 10 nucleotides agree with TRBD1. The V gene's germline CDR1 is LNHDA and CDR2 SQIVND (reference sequence). There are 15 residues in the CDR3. V lost 4 bases and J lost 7; bases outside the gene matches: 4. The CDR3 loop is CASSKVGQGNSPLHF. The CDR3 nucleotides are TGTGCCAGTAGTAAGGTGGGACAGGGGAATTCACCCCTCCACTTT.

The gene calls are TRBV11-3 and TRBJ2-7; tentative D call: TRBD1 (5 bases). Germline V gene sequence: CDR1 SGHNT, CDR2 YENEEA. The CDR3 is 14 amino acids. Trimming removed 5 bases from V and 6 bases from J, with 17 bases in between. The CDR3 sequence: CASSQGAVGGEQYF. In DNA form, the CDR3 reads TGTGCCAGCAGCCAAGGGGCGGTAGGCGGCGAGCAGTACTTC.

The chain uses TRBV7-9 and TRBJ1-4; D remains ambiguous. The germline V gene encodes CDR1 SEHNR and CDR2 FQNEAQ (reference sequence). This CDR3 has 14 amino acids. V was cut by 6 bases and J by 6 bases, with 14 bases left in between. The CDR3 bases are TGTGCCAGCAGATCACTAGGGATGGATGAAAAACTGTTTTTT. Translation gives CASRSLGMDEKLFF.

The chain carries TRBV7-3 and TRBJ2-5, with 8 positions matching TRBD2. The CDR3 loop spans 15 amino acids. V lost 5 bases, J lost 5 bases, and 10 bases stayed unmatched. CDR1 is SGHTA and CDR2 is FQGTGA in the germline V gene. The CDR3 here is CASSLTSAKGETQYF. The CDR3 DNA reads TGTGCCAGCAGCCTGACTAGCGCGAAGGGGGAGACCCAGTACTTC.

The chain links TRBV3-1 (or the pseudogene TRBV3-2) to TRBJ1-5, with 7 bases that match TRBD1. The germline V gene has CDR1 LGHDT and CDR2 YNNKEL (reference sequence). With 2 bases clipped from V and 3 bases from J, the junction kept 10 bases outside the gene matches. The CDR3 length is 17 residues. As DNA, the CDR3 is TGTGCCAGCAGCCAAACGACAGGGTCGAACTTCAATCAGCCCCAGCATTTT. It yields the protein CASSQTTGSNFNQPQHF.

The V call is TRBV4-2, the J call TRBJ1-3; D unresolved. Germline V lookup: CDR1 LGHNA, CDR2 YNFKEQ. The CDR3 consists of 13 residues. Trimming shortened V by 2 bases and J by 8 bases, and 10 bases separated the two germline ends. The CDR3 sequence: CASSQQQTDTIYF. Written as DNA, the CDR3 is TGTGCCAGCAGCCAACAACAGACGGACACCATATATTTT.

The chain has TRBV7-8 and TRBJ1-5; unclear D gene. CDR3 length: 14 amino acids. Germline assignment: CDR1 SGHVS and CDR2 FQNEAQ. The ends were cut back, 3 bases at V and 6 bases at J, with 12 bases in the middle. DNA for the CDR3: TGTGCCAGCAGCTTGGGCTTTGATAGTCAGCCCCAGCATTTT. It translates to CASSLGFDSQPQHF.

The chain links TRBV30 to TRBJ1-2; D possibly corresponds to TRBD1 (6 bases). CDR1 and CDR2 from the germline V gene are GTSNPN and SVGIG (reference sequence). The CDR3 runs 15 residues. The V and J ends lost 4 bases and 6 bases respectively, with 21 bases between them. The CDR3 coding sequence is TGTGCCTGGATCAGCTTTAGGTCAGGGGCGCATGGCTACACCTTC. Amino acid sequence: CAWISFRSGAHGYTF.

The chain couples TRBV7-9 to TRBJ2-3; D is unclear. CDR1 SEHNR and CDR2 FQNEAQ come from the germline V gene (reference sequence). The CDR3 length is 14 residues. V shed 5 bases and J shed 4 bases, with 13 bases lying between them. The CDR3 nucleotides read TGTGCCAGCAGCCCAGTCGCCTTGGCAGATACGCAGTATTTT. This encodes CASSPVALADTQYF.

The chain couples TRBV4-3 to TRBJ2-7; 13 bases map to TRBD2. The germline V gene encodes CDR1 LGHNA and CDR2 YSLEER. Trimming removed 7 bases from V and 2 bases from J; junction bases left unmatched: 11. The CDR3 loop spans 17 amino acids. The CDR3 region has the DNA TGCGCCAGCAACCGGACTAGCGGGGGCCACACTGCCTACGAGCAGTACTTC. It translates to CASNRTSGGHTAYEQYF.

The chain joins TRBV7-6 to TRBJ2-1, with 8 bases aligning to TRBD2. The CDR3 consists of 15 residues. Germline loops: CDR1 SGHVS, CDR2 FNYEAQ. After removal of 11 bases from V and 7 bases from J, the junction contained 16 bases not matched to a gene. CDR3 coding DNA: TGTGCCTCCCAGCTGGCCGAGAGCGGGAGTAATGAGCAGTTCTTC. It codes for CASQLAESGSNEQFF.

V is TRBV27 and J is TRBJ2-1; possibly TRBD1 for D (6 bases). Germline assignment: CDR1 MNHEY and CDR2 SMNVEV (reference sequence). Trimming cost V 4 bases and J 7 bases, with 11 bases left between them. The CDR3 extends over 13 amino acids. In DNA, the CDR3 is TGTGCCAGCAGTTCAATTAGGGGGAATGAGCAGTTCTTC. Translation gives CASSSIRGNEQFF.

This chain connects TRBV3-1 (or the pseudogene TRBV3-2) to TRBJ1-1, with D unclear. The CDR3 has 13 amino acids. The V and J ends lost 4 bases and 2 bases respectively, with 8 bases between them. Germline V gene data show CDR1 as LGHDT and CDR2 as YNNKEL (reference sequence). The DNA for the CDR3 is TGTGCCAGCAGCCGGACTGAAAACACTGAAGCTTTCTTT. Its translation: CASSRTENTEAFF.

The chain links TRBV27 to TRBJ2-7; D unclear. The CDR3 contains 15 residues. Between the trimmed V and J ends, which lost 6 bases and 0 bases, there was a span of 15 bases. The V gene's germline CDR1 is MNHEY and CDR2 SMNVEV (reference sequence). DNA for the CDR3: TGTGCCAGCAGCCTTAACTACCGCAGCTCCTACGAGCAGTACTTC. Protein product: CASSLNYRSSYEQYF.

V and J are TRBV27 and TRBJ2-1; 14 bases match TRBD2. J gave up 9 bases and V 5 bases, and 6 bases lay outside the gene matches. Per germline, CDR1 MNHEY and CDR2 SMNVEV (reference sequence). This CDR3 has 15 residues. For the CDR3, the DNA is TGTGCCAGCAGTCCGGGGACTAGCGGGAGTACTGAGCAGTTCTTC. Translation gives CASSPGTSGSTEQFF.

As concerns this clone: The junction departs from the called germline gene at one end, perhaps through a read error. This rearrangement joins TRBV30 to TRBJ1-2; 7 bases are shared with TRBD1. Germline loops: CDR1 GTSNPN, CDR2 SVGIG (reference sequence). CDR3 length: 12 amino acids. As DNA, the CDR3 is TGTGCCTGGGGTGGGACGACAGGGCGGTACACTTTC. Residues: CAWGGTTGRYTF.

This clone was recorded once. The chain links TRBV9 to TRBJ2-3; D is ambiguous. The germline V and J ends were trimmed by 4 bases and 1 base, with 13 bases remaining between them. Germline CDR1 SGDLS, CDR2 YYNGEE. The CDR3 covers 15 residues. CDR3 region: CASSPPGAGTDTQYF. As DNA, the CDR3 is TGTGCCAGCAGCCCCCCAGGCGCGGGCACAGATACGCAGTATTTT.

This rearrangement joins TRBV6-6 to TRBJ1-5, with a tentative D call TRBD1 (6 bases). Per germline, CDR1 MNHNY and CDR2 SVGAGI (reference sequence). The CDR3 spans 15 residues. With 6 bases removed from V and 2 bases from J, the gap between germline ends came to 14 bases. The CDR3 bases are TGTGCCAGCAGACCCGACAGGCAGGGCAATCAGCCCCAGCATTTT. It encodes CASRPDRQGNQPQHF.

Here the CDR3 reads CAWSVPRLAQETQYF. The CDR3 nucleotides read TGTGCCTGGAGTGTCCCCAGACTAGCGCAGGAGACCCAGTACTTC. This chain links TRBV30 with TRBJ2-5, with 8 bases identical to TRBD2. Germline CDR1 GTSNPN, CDR2 SVGIG (reference sequence). V lost 0 bases to trimming and J lost 5 bases; unmatched junction nucleotides: 8. CDR3 length: 15 amino acids.

The chain has TRBV12-3 or TRBV12-4 and TRBJ2-7; D remains ambiguous. V was clipped by 2 bases and J by 4 bases, with 9 bases between them. CDR3 length: 13 residues. In DNA, the CDR3 is TGTGCCAGCAGTTTAACCACGACGTACGAGCAGTACTTC. It specifies CASSLTTTYEQYF.

This sequence joins TRBV28 and TRBJ1-5; no definite D call. V was shortened by 2 bases and J by 9 bases, with 2 bases between the two germline ends. The CDR3 consists of 10 residues. Germline CDR1 and CDR2: MDHEN and SYDVKM. CDR3 DNA: TGTGCCAGCAGTTTAGGGCCCCAGCATTTT. Protein product: CASSLGPQHF. The full variable domain, completed using reference TRBV28 and TRBJ1-5, is DVKVTQSSRYLVKRTGEKVFLECVQDMDHENMFWYRQDPGLGLRLIYFSYDVKMKEKGDIPEGYSVSREKKERFSLILESASTNQTSMYLCASSLGPQHFGDGTRLSIL.

This chain links TRBV7-9 with TRBJ2-7, with 10 positions matching TRBD2. This CDR3 is built from 17 residues. J lost 2 bases, V lost 5 bases, and 12 bases had no gene match. The germline gives CDR1 SEHNR, CDR2 FQNEAQ (reference sequence). CDR3 nucleotide sequence: TGTGCCAGCAGCCCCCTACCCCTCCTAGCGGGGGCCTACGAGCAGTACTTC. It is translated as CASSPLPLLAGAYEQYF. Combining the CDR3 with reference TRBV7-9 and TRBJ2-7 gives the whole variable domain DTGVSQNPRHKITKRGQNVTFRCDPISEHNRLYWYRQTLGQGPEFLTYFQNEAQLEKSRLLSDRFSAERPKGSFSTLEIQRTEQGDSAMYLCASSPLPLLAGAYEQYFGPGTRLTVT.